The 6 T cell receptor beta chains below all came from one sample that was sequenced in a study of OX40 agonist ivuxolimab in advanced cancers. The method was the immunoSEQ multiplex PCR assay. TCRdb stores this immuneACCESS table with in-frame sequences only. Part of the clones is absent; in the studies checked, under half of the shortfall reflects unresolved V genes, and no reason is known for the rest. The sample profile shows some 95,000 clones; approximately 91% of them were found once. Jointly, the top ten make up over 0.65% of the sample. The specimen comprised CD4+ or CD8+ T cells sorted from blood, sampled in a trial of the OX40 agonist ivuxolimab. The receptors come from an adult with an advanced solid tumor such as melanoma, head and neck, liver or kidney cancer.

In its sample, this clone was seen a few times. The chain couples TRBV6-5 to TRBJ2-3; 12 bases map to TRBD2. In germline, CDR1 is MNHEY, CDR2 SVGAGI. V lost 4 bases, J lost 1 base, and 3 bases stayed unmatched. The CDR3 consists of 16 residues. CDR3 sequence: CASSSRLAGGTDTQYF. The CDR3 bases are TGTGCCAGCAGTTCTCGACTAGCGGGAGGCACAGATACGCAGTATTTT.

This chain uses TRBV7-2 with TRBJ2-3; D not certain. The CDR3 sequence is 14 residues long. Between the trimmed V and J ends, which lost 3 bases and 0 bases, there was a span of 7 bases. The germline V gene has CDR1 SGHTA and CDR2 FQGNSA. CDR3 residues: CASSFRRSTDTQYF. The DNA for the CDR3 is TGTGCCAGCAGCTTCCGTCGGAGCACAGATACGCAGTATTTT.

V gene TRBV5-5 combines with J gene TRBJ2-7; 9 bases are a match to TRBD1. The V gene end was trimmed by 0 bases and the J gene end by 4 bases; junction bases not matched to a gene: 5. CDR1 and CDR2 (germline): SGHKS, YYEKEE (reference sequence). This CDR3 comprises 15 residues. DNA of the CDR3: TGTGCCAGCAGCTTGGACGGGACAGGGATGTACGAGCAGTACTTC. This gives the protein CASSLDGTGMYEQYF.

The CDR3 spells CASERGTWNTIYF. For the CDR3, the DNA is TGTGCCAGCGAACGGGGGACGTGGAACACCATATATTTT. The J gene is TRBJ1-3, the V gene TRBV5-8; D perhaps matches TRBD1 (5 bases). Trimming left V 7 bases short and J 7 bases short, with 15 bases between. The germline CDR1 and CDR2 sequences are SGHTS and YDEGEE. The CDR3 is made up of 13 amino acids.

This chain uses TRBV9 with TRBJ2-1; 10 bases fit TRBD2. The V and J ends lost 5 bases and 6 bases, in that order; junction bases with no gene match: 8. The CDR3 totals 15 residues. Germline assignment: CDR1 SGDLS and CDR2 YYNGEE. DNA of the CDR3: TGTGCCAGCAGGTCCGGCGCTAGCGGGAGCAATGAGCAGTTCTTC. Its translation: CASRSGASGSNEQFF.

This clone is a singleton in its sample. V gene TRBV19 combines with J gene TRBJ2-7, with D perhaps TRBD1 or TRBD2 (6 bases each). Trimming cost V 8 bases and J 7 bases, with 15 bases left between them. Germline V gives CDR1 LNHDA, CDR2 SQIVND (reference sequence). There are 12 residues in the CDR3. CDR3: CASPSGGQEQYV. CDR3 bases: TGTGCCAGTCCGTCTGGGGGGCAGGAGCAGTACGTC.